This record covers a single TCR beta chain. V shed 4 bases, J shed 2 bases, and the junction held 14 bases outside the gene matches. This CDR3 is 19 amino acids long. CDR1 is MNHNS, CDR2 SASEGT, per germline. The source of the sample is a study of blood T cell repertoires in COVID-19. Study details: Some COVID-19 samples were acute and others convalescent; all came from the United States, Italy and Spain.

Source study methods: Counts of nucleated cells, estimated from reference gene primer amplification, were obtained. Only in-frame clones appear in the TCRdb table, and some are missing; sequencing was by immunoSEQ multiplex PCR. The DNA was the basis for D and trimming; V, J and clone size are from that table. The sample yields approximately 35,000 clones, 80% seen once. The V and J genes are TRBV6-1 and TRBJ2-2; 9 positions agree with TRBD2. The TCR comes from an elderly man with acute or convalescent COVID-19. The sequencing sample was made of peripheral blood. The CDR3, as DNA: TGTGCCAGCAGTGCCCGGGGTGGTAGCGGGGGAGAAAACACCGGGGAGCTGTTTTTT. It encodes CASSARGGSGGENTGELFF.